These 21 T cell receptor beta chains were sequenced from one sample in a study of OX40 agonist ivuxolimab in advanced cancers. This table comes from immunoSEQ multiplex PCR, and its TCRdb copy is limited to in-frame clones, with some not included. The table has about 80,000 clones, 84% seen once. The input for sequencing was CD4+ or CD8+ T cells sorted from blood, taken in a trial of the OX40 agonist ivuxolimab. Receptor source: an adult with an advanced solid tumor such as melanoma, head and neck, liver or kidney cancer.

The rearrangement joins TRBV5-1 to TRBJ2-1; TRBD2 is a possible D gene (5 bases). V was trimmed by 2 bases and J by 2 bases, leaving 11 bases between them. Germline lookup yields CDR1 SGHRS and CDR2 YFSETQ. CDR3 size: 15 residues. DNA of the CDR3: TGCGCCAGCAGCTTAGCGGAGCCTACCTACAATGAGCAGTTCTTC. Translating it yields CASSLAEPTYNEQFF.

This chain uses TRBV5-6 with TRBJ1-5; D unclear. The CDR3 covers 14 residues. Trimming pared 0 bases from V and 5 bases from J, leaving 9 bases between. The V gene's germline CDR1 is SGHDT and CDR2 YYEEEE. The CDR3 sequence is CASSLEGWDQPQHF. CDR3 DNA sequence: TGTGCCAGCAGCTTGGAGGGTTGGGATCAGCCCCAGCATTTT. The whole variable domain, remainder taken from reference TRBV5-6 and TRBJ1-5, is DAGVTQSPTHLIKTRGQQVTLRCSPKSGHDTVSWYQQALGQGPQFIFQYYEEEERQRGNFPDRFSGHQFPNYSSELNVNALLLGDSALYLCASSLEGWDQPQHFGDGTRLSIL.

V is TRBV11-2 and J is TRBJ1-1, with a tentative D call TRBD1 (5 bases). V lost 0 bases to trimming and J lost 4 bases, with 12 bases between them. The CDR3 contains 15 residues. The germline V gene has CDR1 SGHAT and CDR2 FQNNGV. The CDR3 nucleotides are TGTGCCAGCAGCTTAGAAAGGGACGTGGGCACTGAAGCTTTCTTT. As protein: CASSLERDVGTEAFF.

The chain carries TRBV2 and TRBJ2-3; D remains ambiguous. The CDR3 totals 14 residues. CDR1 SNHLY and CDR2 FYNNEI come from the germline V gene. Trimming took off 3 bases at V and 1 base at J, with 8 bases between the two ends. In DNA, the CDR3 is TGTGCCAGCAGTGAGGGCAGAGGCACAGATACGCAGTATTTT. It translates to CASSEGRGTDTQYF.

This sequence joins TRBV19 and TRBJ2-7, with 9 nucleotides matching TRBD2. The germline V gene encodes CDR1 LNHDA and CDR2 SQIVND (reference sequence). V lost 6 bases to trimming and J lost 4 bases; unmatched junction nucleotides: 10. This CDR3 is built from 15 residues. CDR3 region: CASRDGAGGPYEQYF. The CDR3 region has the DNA TGTGCCAGTAGAGATGGGGCGGGAGGGCCGTACGAGCAGTACTTC.

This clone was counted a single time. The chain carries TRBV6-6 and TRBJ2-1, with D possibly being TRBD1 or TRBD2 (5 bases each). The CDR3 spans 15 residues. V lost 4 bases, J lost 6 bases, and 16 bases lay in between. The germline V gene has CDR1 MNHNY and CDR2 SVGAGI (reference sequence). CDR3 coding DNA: TGTGCCAGCAGTTCGCTCCGGGACGGGGTCAATGAGCAGTTCTTC. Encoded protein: CASSSLRDGVNEQFF.

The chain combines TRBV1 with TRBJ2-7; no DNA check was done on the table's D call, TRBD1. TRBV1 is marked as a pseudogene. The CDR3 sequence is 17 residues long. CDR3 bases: TGCACCAGCAGCCAAGAAGGATGGACAGGGGGTGGGTACGAGCAGTACTTC. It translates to CTSSQEGWTGGGYEQYF.

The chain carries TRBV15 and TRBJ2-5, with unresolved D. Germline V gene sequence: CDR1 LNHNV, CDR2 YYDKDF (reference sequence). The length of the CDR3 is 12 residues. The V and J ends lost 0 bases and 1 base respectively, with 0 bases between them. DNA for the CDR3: TGTGCCACCAGCAGAGACCAAGAGACCCAGTACTTC. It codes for CATSRDQETQYF.

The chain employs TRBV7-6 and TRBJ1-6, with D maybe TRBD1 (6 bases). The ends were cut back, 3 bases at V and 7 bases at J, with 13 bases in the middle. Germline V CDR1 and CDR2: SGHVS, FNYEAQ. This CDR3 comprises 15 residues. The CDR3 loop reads CASSFQTGQNSPLHF. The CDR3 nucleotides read TGTGCCAGCAGCTTTCAAACGGGACAAAATTCACCCCTCCACTTT.

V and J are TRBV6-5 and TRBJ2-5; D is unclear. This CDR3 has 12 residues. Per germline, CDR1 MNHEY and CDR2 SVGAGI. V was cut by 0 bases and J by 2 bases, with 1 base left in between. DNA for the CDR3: TGTGCCAGCAGTTACTCGCAAGAGACCCAGTACTTC. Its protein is CASSYSQETQYF.

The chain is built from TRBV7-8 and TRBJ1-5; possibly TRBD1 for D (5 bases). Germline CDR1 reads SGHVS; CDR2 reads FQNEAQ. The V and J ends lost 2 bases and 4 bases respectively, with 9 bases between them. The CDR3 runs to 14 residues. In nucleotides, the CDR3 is TGTGCCAGCAGCTTACAGTACAGGAATCAGCCCCAGCATTTT. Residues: CASSLQYRNQPQHF.

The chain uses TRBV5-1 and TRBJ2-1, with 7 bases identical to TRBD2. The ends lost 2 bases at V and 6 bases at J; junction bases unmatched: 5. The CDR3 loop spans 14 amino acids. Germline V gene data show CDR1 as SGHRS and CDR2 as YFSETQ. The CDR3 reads CASSLLAILNEQFF. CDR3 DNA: TGCGCCAGCAGCTTACTAGCGATTCTCAATGAGCAGTTCTTC.

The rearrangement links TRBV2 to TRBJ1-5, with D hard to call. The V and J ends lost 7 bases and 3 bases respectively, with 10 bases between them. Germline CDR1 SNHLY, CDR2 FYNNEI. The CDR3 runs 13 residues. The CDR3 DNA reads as TGTGCCAGCAAATCGGAGTTCAATCAGCCCCAGCATTTT. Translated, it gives CASKSEFNQPQHF.

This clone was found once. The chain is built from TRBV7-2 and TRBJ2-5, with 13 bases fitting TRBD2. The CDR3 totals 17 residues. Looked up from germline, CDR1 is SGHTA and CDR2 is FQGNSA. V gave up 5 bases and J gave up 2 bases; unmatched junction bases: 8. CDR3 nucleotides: TGTGCCAGCAGCCTTTGGACTAGCGGGAGTGGACAAGAGACCCAGTACTTC. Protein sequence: CASSLWTSGSGQETQYF.

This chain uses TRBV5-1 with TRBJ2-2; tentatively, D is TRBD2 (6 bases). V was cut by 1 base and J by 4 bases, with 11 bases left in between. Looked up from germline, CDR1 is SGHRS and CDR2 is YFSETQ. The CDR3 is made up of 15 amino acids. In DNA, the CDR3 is TGCGCCAGCAGCTTGTCAGCTAGCGCCACCGGGGAGCTGTTTTTT. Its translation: CASSLSASATGELFF.

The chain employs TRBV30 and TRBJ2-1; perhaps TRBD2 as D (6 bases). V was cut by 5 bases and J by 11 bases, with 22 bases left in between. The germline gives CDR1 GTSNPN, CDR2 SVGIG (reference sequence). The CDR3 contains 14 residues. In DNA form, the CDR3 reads TGTGCCTGGTCACCGGGGGAGACAATAAGGAAGCAGTTCTTC. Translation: CAWSPGETIRKQFF.

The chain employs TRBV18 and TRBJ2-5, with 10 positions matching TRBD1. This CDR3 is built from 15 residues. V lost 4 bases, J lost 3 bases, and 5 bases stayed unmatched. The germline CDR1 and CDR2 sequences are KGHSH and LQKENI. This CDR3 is CASSRKGTGEETQYF. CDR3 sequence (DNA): TGTGCCAGCTCACGGAAAGGGACAGGGGAAGAGACCCAGTACTTC. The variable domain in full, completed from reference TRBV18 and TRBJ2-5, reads NAGVMQNPRHLVRRRGQEARLRCSPMKGHSHVYWYRQLPEEGLKFMVYLQKENIIDESGMPKERFSAEFPKEGPSILRIQQVVRGDSAAYFCASSRKGTGEETQYFGPGTRLLVL.

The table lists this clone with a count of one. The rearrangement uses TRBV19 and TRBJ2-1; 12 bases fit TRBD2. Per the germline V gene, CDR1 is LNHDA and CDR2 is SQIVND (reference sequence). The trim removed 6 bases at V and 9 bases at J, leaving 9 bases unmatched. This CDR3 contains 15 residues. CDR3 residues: CASRRETSGRPEQFF. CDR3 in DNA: TGTGCCAGTAGGCGAGAGACTAGCGGGAGACCTGAGCAGTTCTTC.

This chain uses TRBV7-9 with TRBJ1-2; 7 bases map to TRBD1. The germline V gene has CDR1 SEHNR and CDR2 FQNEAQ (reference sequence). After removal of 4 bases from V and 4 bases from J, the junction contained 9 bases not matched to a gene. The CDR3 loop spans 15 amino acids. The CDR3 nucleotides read TGTGCCAGCAGCTCATCCGGGACAGCGACCTATGGCTACACCTTC. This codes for CASSSSGTATYGYTF.

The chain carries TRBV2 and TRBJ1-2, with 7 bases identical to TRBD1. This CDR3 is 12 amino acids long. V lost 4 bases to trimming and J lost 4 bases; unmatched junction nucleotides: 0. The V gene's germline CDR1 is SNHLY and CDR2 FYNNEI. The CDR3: CASSGDSYGYTF. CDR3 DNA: TGTGCCAGCAGTGGGGACAGCTATGGCTACACCTTC.

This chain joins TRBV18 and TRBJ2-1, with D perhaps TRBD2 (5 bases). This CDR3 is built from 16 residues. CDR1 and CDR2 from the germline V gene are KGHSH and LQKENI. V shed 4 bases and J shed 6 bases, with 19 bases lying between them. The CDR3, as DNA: TGTGCCAGCTCACTGGGAGTAGGAGTGGGGAGCAATGAGCAGTTCTTC. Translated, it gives CASSLGVGVGSNEQFF.